The 2 T cell receptor beta chains below were found in one sample sequenced in a study of blood T cells in healthy people across ages. Sample-barcoded 5' priming and a J-beta primer mix drove a second PCR of about 6 to 11 cycles. Via MiXCR, TCRdb re-called the 5' RACE reads, giving one row per CDR3 protein. The sample comprises around 1.5 million distinct CDR3 sequences, 42% of which are singletons, and 7.9% rests with the top ten. Sequencing was carried out using blood. These receptors all stem from a young woman in good health.

V gene TRBV6-1 combines with J gene TRBJ1-5, with D hard to call. The CDR3 spans 15 residues. Trimming shortened V by 6 bases and J by 4 bases, and 16 bases separated the two germline ends. The germline gives CDR1 MNHNS, CDR2 SASEGT. The CDR3 protein is CASSPWTGNNQPQHF. CDR3 coding DNA: TGTGCCAGCAGCCCATGGACGGGGAATAATCAGCCCCAGCATTTT.

This rearrangement joins TRBV10-3 to TRBJ1-1; D uncertain. The V gene lost 2 bases and the J gene lost 0 bases, with 10 bases spanning the gap. The CDR3 runs to 15 residues. CDR1 and CDR2 (germline): ENHRY, SYGVKD. The CDR3 here is CAISEVLTLNTEAFF. The DNA of the CDR3 is TGTGCCATCAGTGAGGTACTAACCCTGAACACTGAAGCTTTCTTT.